Listed below are T cell receptor beta chains from one sample, sequenced in a study of graft-versus-host responses after intestinal transplantation. Using immunoSEQ multiplex PCR, the repertoire was profiled, and TCRdb retains in-frame clones only, with some absent. Of 90,000 to 120,000 clones in the sample, about 87% were seen once. Antigens of these TCRs are unknown. Material: unstimulated CD4+ T cells sorted from spleen or lymph node cells, obtained before transplant. The receptors shown here come from a human donor who was the organ donor for an intestinal transplant. Each CDR3 is given with its conserved first and last residue. A D gene is named only where the DNA matches it firmly. Size values are once, few and many counts, or a class for expanded clones, and some rows have none.

d_gene	v_gene	j_gene	abundance	CDR3aa	CDR3nt
.	TRBV6-5	TRBJ1-1	few	CASSYVWGNTEAFF	TGTGCCAGCAGTTACGTTTGGGGGAACACTGAAGCTTTCTTT
.	TRBV9	TRBJ2-3	.	CASSVQTDTQYF	TGTGCCAGCAGCGTACAGACAGATACGCAGTATTTT
.	TRBV5-1	TRBJ2-2	.	CASSLTSPGELFF	TGCGCCAGCAGCCTGACGTCTCCCGGGGAGCTGTTTTTT
TRBD1	TRBV15	TRBJ1-1	.	CATSRAQGATAEAFF	TGTGCCACCAGCAGGGCCCAGGGGGCAACCGCTGAAGCTTTCTTT
.	TRBV19	TRBJ1-2	.	CASFSGTLYGYTF	TGTGCCAGTTTCTCCGGGACCCTGTATGGCTACACCTTC
.	TRBV5-5	TRBJ2-2	.	CASSLEAITGELFF	TGTGCCAGCAGCTTGGAGGCAATCACCGGGGAGCTGTTTTTT
.	TRBV27	TRBJ1-4	.	CASSLSVAGSEKLFF	TGTGCCAGCAGTTTATCGGTGGCAGGGAGTGAAAAACTGTTTTTT
.	TRBV9	TRBJ2-5	.	CASSLGRGETQYF	TGTGCCAGCAGCTTAGGGAGAGGAGAGACCCAGTACTTC
TRBD2	TRBV7-6	TRBJ2-3	.	CASSLAQTSGGASQYF	TGTGCCAGCAGCTTAGCCCAGACTAGCGGGGGGGCCTCGCAGTATTTT
TRBD2	TRBV5-3	TRBJ2-5	.	CAKTLPGGLGGETQYF	TGTGCCAAAACACTCCCGGGGGGGCTTGGAGGAGAGACCCAGTACTTC
.	TRBV9	TRBJ2-7	.	CASSVVPESYEQYF	TGTGCCAGCAGCGTAGTCCCCGAATCCTACGAGCAGTACTTC
.	TRBV7-2	TRBJ1-1	once	CASSLGGVMNTEAFF	TGTGCCAGCAGCTTAGGTGGGGTTATGAACACTGAAGCTTTCTTT
.	TRBV11-2	TRBJ2-2	.	CASSLVGQRENTGELFF	TGTGCCAGCAGCTTAGTAGGACAGCGGGAGAACACCGGGGAGCTGTTTTTT
.	TRBV6-5	TRBJ1-6	few	CASTGAYNSPLHF	TGTGCCAGCACCGGGGCATATAATTCACCCCTCCACTTT
TRBD1	TRBV28	TRBJ2-2	.	CASSSGQGAGELFF	TGTGCCAGCAGTTCGGGACAGGGTGCCGGGGAGCTGTTTTTT
TRBD1	TRBV7-2	TRBJ1-4	.	CASSLQGASNEKLFF	TGTGCCAGCAGCTTGCAGGGGGCTTCTAATGAAAAACTGTTTTTT
TRBD1	TRBV7-2	TRBJ1-2	.	CASSFGTGVGYGYTF	TGTGCCAGCAGCTTCGGGACAGGGGTCGGGTATGGCTACACCTTC
TRBD1	TRBV5-1	TRBJ2-3	.	CASSPPSGQGNTDTQYF	TGCGCCAGCAGCCCCCCGTCGGGACAGGGTAACACAGATACGCAGTATTTT
TRBD1	TRBV18	TRBJ2-1	.	CASSPTGTGVRNEQFF	TGTGCCAGCTCACCGACCGGGACAGGGGTACGCAATGAGCAGTTCTTC